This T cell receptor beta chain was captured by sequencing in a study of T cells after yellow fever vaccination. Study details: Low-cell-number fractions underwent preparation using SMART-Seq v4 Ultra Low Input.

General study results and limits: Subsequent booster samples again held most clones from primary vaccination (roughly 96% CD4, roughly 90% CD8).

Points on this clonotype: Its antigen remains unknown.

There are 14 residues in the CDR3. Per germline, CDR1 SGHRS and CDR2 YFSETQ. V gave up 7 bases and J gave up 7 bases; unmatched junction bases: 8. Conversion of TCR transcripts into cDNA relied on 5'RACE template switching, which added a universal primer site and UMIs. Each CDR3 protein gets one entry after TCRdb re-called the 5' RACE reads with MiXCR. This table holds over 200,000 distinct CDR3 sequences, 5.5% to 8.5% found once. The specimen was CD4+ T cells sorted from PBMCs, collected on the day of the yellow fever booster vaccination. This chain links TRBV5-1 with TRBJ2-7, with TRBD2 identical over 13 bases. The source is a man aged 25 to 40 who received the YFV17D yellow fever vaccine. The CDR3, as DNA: TGCGCCAGCGGAATACTAGCGGGAGGGGGTGAGCAGTACTTC. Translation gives CASGILAGGGEQYF.